The sequence of this TCR beta chain was determined in a study of T cells in Graves' hyperthyroidism and ophthalmopathy. Study observations and caveats: Blood samples included most of the expanded thyroid clonotypes exceeding 0.001. It was a median approximately 6.9 months before onset that the model predicted ophthalmopathy.

This clonotype was seen a handful of times. Its matching antigen is unknown. Uncontrolled infection, other autoimmune disease, pregnancy and lactation each barred patients from inclusion. The diagnoses drew upon clinical symptoms, serum thyroxine and TRAb, thyroid ultrasound and orbital computed tomography. This CDR3 spans 13 amino acids. V was clipped by 9 bases and J by 3 bases, with 9 bases between them. Per germline, CDR1 MNHEY and CDR2 SVGEGT. TCR beta CDR3 regions were amplified from RNA transcripts. When the TCR CDR3 underwent first-round RT-PCR, the HTBI primer set was used. TCRdb redid the calling of the multiplex PCR reads with MiXCR, one entry per CDR3 protein. The sample shows about 600,000 distinct CDR3 sequences, approximately 15% of them seen only once.

The gene calls are TRBV6-2 or TRBV6-3 and TRBJ1-6, with D uncertain. This TCR was sampled from a woman between 35 and 50 years old with Graves' ophthalmopathy. The specimen sequenced was blood. The CDR3 nucleotides are TGTGCCAGTCGGGCACGCTATAATTCACCCCTCCACTTT. Translating gives CASRARYNSPLHF.